Listed below are T cell receptor beta chains from one sample, sequenced in a study of blood T cell repertoires in COVID-19. Sequencing was performed with immunoSEQ multiplex PCR; in TCRdb, only in-frame clones are kept and a portion is missing. The sample has 300,000 to 350,000 clones, roughly 90% seen once. The specimen was PBMCs or T cells enriched from blood (not recorded which). All receptors come from a woman under 40 who had been exposed to COVID-19. The CDR3 runs from the conserved cysteine through the conserved F or W. A D gene is named only where the DNA matches it firmly. Not every row has a clone size; where given, it reads once, few, many or a size class.

j_call clone_size v_call cdr3_length d_call cdr3_nt cdr3_aa
TRBJ1-5 NA TRBV19 13 NA TGTGCCAGTAAGGTCGGCGGAAATCAGCCCCAGCATTTT CASKVGGNQPQHF
TRBJ2-7 NA TRBV7-6 15 TRBD2 TGTGCCAGCAGCCCCCAGCGGGACCCCACCTACGAGCAGTACTTC CASSPQRDPTYEQYF
TRBJ2-3 NA TRBV9 16 NA TGTGCCAGCAGCGTAGAGCAACGGGTTACCACAGATACGCAGTATTTT CASSVEQRVTTDTQYF
TRBJ2-2 NA TRBV19 16 NA TGTGCCAGTAGCATACCCCGGGACACACGTTCCGGGGAGCTGTTTTTT CASSIPRDTRSGELFF
TRBJ2-1 NA TRBV13 13 NA TGTGCCAGCAGTTACCTAGGGGACAATGAGCAGTTCTTC CASSYLGDNEQFF
TRBJ2-7 few TRBV11-2 13 NA TGTGCCAGCAGCTTGAGGAGCTCCTACGAGCAGTACTTC CASSLRSSYEQYF
TRBJ2-7 NA TRBV29-1 13 NA TGCAGCGTTGGGGGGTTAAAGGGGGACGAGCAGTACTTC CSVGGLKGDEQYF
TRBJ2-7 NA TRBV6-6 16 NA TGTGCCAGCAGTTACTCGATGTACAGGGACGACTACGAGCAGTACTTC CASSYSMYRDDYEQYF
TRBJ1-4 NA TRBV2 15 NA TGTGCCAGCAAGAAGGGCGGGACGGATAATGAAAAACTGTTTTTT CASKKGGTDNEKLFF
TRBJ1-1 NA TRBV5-1 14 TRBD1 TGCGCCAGCAGCTTTCAGGGACAGGGCTCTGAAGCTTTCTTT CASSFQGQGSEAFF
TRBJ2-7 once TRBV5-6 17 TRBD2 TGTGCCAGCATGACGTTTGGAGGAGGGACTAGCGGCTACGAGCAGTACTTC CASMTFGGGTSGYEQYF
TRBJ1-4 NA TRBV5-1 15 NA TGCGCCAGCAGCTCCTTTGGGAGGTCGGATGAAAAACTGTTTTTT CASSSFGRSDEKLFF
TRBJ2-2 NA TRBV19 13 NA TGTGCCAGTAGAATGACAGCCACCGGGGAGCTGTTTTTT CASRMTATGELFF
TRBJ2-5 NA TRBV30 14 NA TGTGCCTGGACGCGGGGGCGTAGTCAAGAGACCCAGTACTTC CAWTRGRSQETQYF
TRBJ2-1 NA TRBV18 15 TRBD2 TGTGCCAGCTCACCAGCTAGCGGGTCCTACAATGAGCAGTTCTTC CASSPASGSYNEQFF
TRBJ2-7 NA TRBV27 15 NA TGTGCCAGCAGTTTTAACTCCCCGGGGATAAGCGAGCAGTACTTC CASSFNSPGISEQYF
TRBJ2-7 few TRBV14 12 NA TGTGCCAGCAGCCCGTACTCCTACGAGCAGTACTTC CASSPYSYEQYF
TRBJ2-7 NA TRBV11-1 14 TRBD2 TGTGCCAGCAGCCGGACTAGGGCAAGCTACGAGCAGTACTTC CASSRTRASYEQYF
TRBJ2-1 once TRBV7-3 16 TRBD2 TGTGCCAGCAGCTCAGAACCAGCGGGAGGGGACAATGAGCAGTTCTTC CASSSEPAGGDNEQFF
TRBJ2-1 NA TRBV11-2 15 NA TGTGCCAGCAGCCTGACAAGACCACCCTACAATGAGCAGTTCTTC CASSLTRPPYNEQFF
TRBJ2-7 NA TRBV12-2 15 NA TGTGCAAGTCGCCGACGACTAGCGGGCCACTACGAGCAGTACTTC CASRRRLAGHYEQYF
TRBJ2-1 NA TRBV5-1 14 NA TGCGCCAGCAGGGATAGCCCACCCCGGGGTGAGCAGTTCTTC CASRDSPPRGEQFF